A single sample gave rise to the 26 T cell receptor beta chains below, sequenced in a study of T cell changes during pregnancy in multiple sclerosis. The table came from immunoSEQ multiplex PCR; TCRdb's copy has only in-frame clones and leaves some out. Of roughly 32,000 clones listed, roughly nine tenths are singletons. The sequencing here drew on CD8+ T cells from peripheral blood mononuclear cells, taken in the third trimester of pregnancy. The receptors stem from a female donor with multiple sclerosis, enrolled in a pregnancy study.

The rearrangement uses TRBV7-9 and TRBJ2-3, with 12 nucleotides matching TRBD2. The ends lost 5 bases at V and 1 base at J; junction bases unmatched: 13. CDR3 length equals 19 residues. CDR1 is SEHNR and CDR2 is FQNEAQ in the germline V gene (reference sequence). The CDR3 reads CASSPNLAGGPEGTDTQYF. For the CDR3, the DNA is TGTGCCAGCAGCCCCAACCTAGCGGGAGGGCCGGAGGGCACAGATACGCAGTATTTT.

The chain uses TRBV29-1 and TRBJ2-1, with TRBD2 identical over 10 bases. The length of the CDR3 is 17 residues. Germline CDR1 is SQVTM and CDR2 is ANQGSEA. The trim removed 3 bases at V and 3 bases at J, leaving 11 bases unmatched. The CDR3 loop reads CSVDGLTGLADYNEQFF. CDR3 nucleotide sequence: TGCAGCGTTGATGGGCTTACTGGACTAGCGGACTACAATGAGCAGTTCTTC.

This clone was seen a single time. The chain couples TRBV27 to TRBJ2-3; D possibly corresponds to TRBD1 (6 bases). The germline V and J ends were trimmed by 2 bases and 6 bases, with 12 bases remaining between them. In germline, CDR1 is MNHEY, CDR2 SMNVEV (reference sequence). CDR3 length: 14 amino acids. The CDR3 loop reads CASSLGLRGDTQYF. The DNA of the CDR3 is TGTGCCAGCAGTTTAGGGTTGAGGGGGGATACGCAGTATTTT.

The CDR3 reads CASSQGQGGYEQFF. The CDR3 nucleotides are TGTGCCAGCAGCCAGGGACAGGGAGGCTATGAGCAGTTCTTC. The chain combines TRBV11-2 with TRBJ2-1, with 9 bases fitting TRBD1. The V and J ends lost 5 bases and 8 bases, in that order; junction bases with no gene match: 7. CDR1 is SGHAT and CDR2 is FQNNGV in the germline V gene. CDR3 length: 14 amino acids.

The CDR3 region has the DNA TGTGCCAGCAGCCCCCTCGGATTGCGGGAGGGCGGGTTCACAGATACGCAGTATTTT. Its protein product is CASSPLGLREGGFTDTQYF. The rearrangement uses TRBV7-3 and TRBJ2-3; 9 bases line up with TRBD2. The length of the CDR3 is 19 residues. V shed 5 bases, J shed 2 bases, and the junction held 17 bases outside the gene matches. The germline gives CDR1 SGHTA, CDR2 FQGTGA.

The J gene is TRBJ1-2, the V gene TRBV5-8; 9 bases fit TRBD1. This CDR3 contains 13 residues. V was pared by 3 bases and J by 6 bases, with 3 bases of the junction left unmatched. The germline gives CDR1 SGHTS, CDR2 YDEGEE. CDR3 sequence reads: CASSWGQGDGYTF. DNA for the CDR3: TGTGCCAGCAGCTGGGGACAGGGAGATGGCTACACCTTC. Variable domain in full (rest from reference TRBV5-8 and TRBJ1-2): EAGVTQSPTHLIKTRGQQATLRCSPISGHTSVYWYQQALGLGLQFLLWYDEGEERNRGNFPPRFSGRQFPNYSSELNVNALELEDSALYLCASSWGQGDGYTFGSGTRLTVV.

The chain is built from TRBV4-1 and TRBJ2-7; 10 bases are shared with TRBD2. CDR1 is MGHRA, CDR2 YSYEKL, per germline. V dropped 2 bases and J dropped 3; count of bases not matched to a gene: 7. The CDR3 covers 16 residues. Here the CDR3 reads CASSQFSTSGDYEQYF. DNA for the CDR3: TGCGCCAGCAGCCAATTCAGTACTAGCGGGGACTACGAGCAGTACTTC.

The chain combines TRBV5-1 with TRBJ2-7, with D tentatively TRBD2 (5 bases). This CDR3 comprises 13 residues. Germline CDR1 is SGHRS and CDR2 is YFSETQ. Trimming took 1 base from V and 5 from J, leaving 10 bases between them. This CDR3 is CASSLSPGNEQYF. DNA for the CDR3: TGCGCCAGCAGCTTGTCTCCGGGGAACGAGCAGTACTTC.

This clone was picked up one time. A junction boundary mismatches the germline segment, possibly from a read error. The V call is TRBV2, the J call TRBJ2-7; D gene ambiguous. Germline-derived CDR1 and CDR2 are SNHLY and FYNNEI. The CDR3 totals 12 residues. The chain's CDR3 is CASSPDSHEQYF. CDR3 nucleotides: TGTGCCAGCAGTCCTGACTCCCACGAGCAGTACTTC.

This chain links TRBV7-9 with TRBJ2-7, with TRBD1 as a possible D gene (7 bases). Germline loops: CDR1 SEHNR, CDR2 FQNEAQ (reference sequence). The germline V and J ends were trimmed by 1 base and 4 bases, with 17 bases remaining between them. The CDR3 consists of 16 residues. CDR3 DNA sequence: TGTGCCAGCAGCTTAGAAGGAGGGGGCAGTCCTTACGAGCAGTACTTC. Its translation: CASSLEGGGSPYEQYF.

This CDR3 reads CASYRGLNTEAFF. The CDR3 DNA reads TGTGCCAGTTACAGGGGGTTGAACACTGAAGCTTTCTTT. The V gene is TRBV28, the J gene TRBJ1-1; 8 positions match TRBD1. The CDR3 runs 13 residues. With V trimmed by 9 bases and J by 0 bases, 3 bases remained unmatched. Germline lookup yields CDR1 MDHEN and CDR2 SYDVKM.

This clone has only one observation. The V and J genes are TRBV27 and TRBJ1-1; D not resolved. Looked up from germline, CDR1 is MNHEY and CDR2 is SMNVEV (reference sequence). The CDR3 is 15 residues long. Deletions cut 3 bases from V and 4 bases from J, with 15 bases between. The CDR3 loop reads CASSFSSVGGTEAFF. As DNA, the CDR3 is TGTGCCAGCAGTTTTTCCTCCGTGGGAGGCACTGAAGCTTTCTTT.

V and J are TRBV6-5 and TRBJ1-1; perhaps TRBD1 as D (6 bases). V was pared by 4 bases and J by 1 base, with 10 bases between. This CDR3 spans 14 amino acids. Germline V lookup: CDR1 MNHEY, CDR2 SVGAGI. The CDR3 DNA is TGTGCCAGCAGTTGGGGACACAAGAACACTGAAGCTTTCTTT. It codes for CASSWGHKNTEAFF.

V is TRBV5-1 and J is TRBJ2-7; D perhaps matches TRBD2 (5 bases). CDR3 length: 15 residues. Germline CDR1 and CDR2: SGHRS and YFSETQ. V shed 1 base and J shed 3 bases, with 14 bases lying between them. CDR3 nucleotide sequence: TGCGCCAGCAGCTTGCTGGTAGCGAATGACTACGAGCAGTACTTC. Amino acid sequence: CASSLLVANDYEQYF.

This chain joins TRBV9 and TRBJ2-2; TRBD1 aligns across 8 bases. The CDR3 covers 16 residues. Looked up from germline, CDR1 is SGDLS and CDR2 is YYNGEE. J gave up 2 bases and V 3 bases, and 6 bases lay outside the gene matches. In DNA form, the CDR3 reads TGTGCCAGCAGCGGCCAGGGGGCCGCCAACACCGGGGAGCTGTTTTTT. It encodes CASSGQGAANTGELFF.

The chain combines TRBV2 with TRBJ2-3; D not certain. Germline assignment: CDR1 SNHLY and CDR2 FYNNEI. Trimming removed 3 bases at V and 6 bases at J, with 7 bases between. CDR3 length equals 12 residues. In DNA, the CDR3 is TGTGCCAGCAGTGACTCCGGGGATACGCAGTATTTT. This gives the protein CASSDSGDTQYF.

The genes are TRBV9 and TRBJ2-1; the D gene is possibly TRBD2 (6 bases). Trimming stripped 2 bases from V and 5 bases from J, with 14 bases between. The germline V gene encodes CDR1 SGDLS and CDR2 YYNGEE. This CDR3 has 15 residues. The CDR3 sequence: CASSVRLDAHNEQFF. The CDR3 region has the DNA TGTGCCAGCAGCGTCCGACTAGATGCTCACAATGAGCAGTTCTTC.

This clone was seen just once. The J gene is TRBJ2-1, the V gene TRBV29-1, with TRBD1 matching over 10 bases. Germline assignment: CDR1 SQVTM and CDR2 ANQGSEA. Unmatched junction bases numbered 10, after V lost 7 bases and J lost 4 bases. This CDR3 is 15 amino acids long. As DNA, the CDR3 is TGCAGCGCCCAACCGGGACAGGGGAATTACAATGAGCAGTTCTTC. This encodes CSAQPGQGNYNEQFF.

With regard to this clone: Other DNA variants within this sample encode the same CDR3. CDR3 in amino acids: CAARTGSGELFF. In nucleotides, the CDR3 is TGTGCCGCCAGGACTGGATCCGGGGAGCTGTTTTTT. This chain links TRBV2 with TRBJ2-2, with D tentatively TRBD2 (5 bases). The CDR3 sequence is 12 residues long. Germline CDR1 SNHLY, CDR2 FYNNEI. V was clipped by 11 bases and J by 6 bases, with 13 bases between them.

This chain links TRBV2 with TRBJ1-3, with D uncertain. In germline, CDR1 is SNHLY, CDR2 FYNNEI. This CDR3 is 17 amino acids long. With 9 bases removed from V and 1 base from J, the gap between germline ends came to 22 bases. Written as DNA, the CDR3 is TGTGCCAGTACCGCTCGGCCAGGAGGGCCTTCTGGAAACACCATATATTTT. Its protein product is CASTARPGGPSGNTIYF.

V is TRBV6-1 and J is TRBJ2-6; TRBD1 aligns across 7 bases. Germline V gene lookup returns CDR1 MNHNS and CDR2 SASEGT. The CDR3 sequence is 16 residues long. V shed 4 bases, J shed 0 bases, and the junction held 3 bases outside the gene matches. CDR3: CASSGQGDSGANVLTF. CDR3 DNA sequence: TGTGCCAGCAGTGGACAGGGCGACTCTGGGGCCAACGTCCTGACTTTC.

The chain couples TRBV28 to TRBJ1-4; 7 nucleotides align to TRBD1. The CDR3 spans 18 residues. V was pared by 5 bases and J by 4 bases, with 16 bases of the junction left unmatched. Germline values: CDR1 MDHEN, CDR2 SYDVKM. CDR3 protein: CASSTLHLRDSSNEKLFF. CDR3 coding DNA: TGTGCCAGCAGTACTTTACACTTGAGGGACAGTAGTAATGAAAAACTGTTTTTT. Full variable domain (rest looked up from reference TRBV28 and TRBJ1-4): DVKVTQSSRYLVKRTGEKVFLECVQDMDHENMFWYRQDPGLGLRLIYFSYDVKMKEKGDIPEGYSVSREKKERFSLILESASTNQTSMYLCASSTLHLRDSSNEKLFFGSGTQLSVL.

This clone was counted a single time. V usage is TRBV19 and J usage is TRBJ2-3; D gene uncertain. CDR3 length equals 13 residues. Per the germline V gene, CDR1 is LNHDA and CDR2 is SQIVND (reference sequence). V lost 3 bases and J lost 4, with 8 bases in between. CDR3 amino acids: CASSIEIPDTQYF. The CDR3 DNA reads TGTGCCAGTAGTATCGAGATCCCAGATACGCAGTATTTT.

V is TRBV13 and J is TRBJ1-1, with D possibly being TRBD1 (5 bases). CDR1 and CDR2 (germline): PRHDT, FYEKMQ (reference sequence). Trimming cost V 6 bases and J 2 bases, with 22 bases left between them. The CDR3 runs 17 residues. CDR3 sequence reads: CASSYLKGGAANTEAFF. The CDR3, as DNA: TGTGCCAGCAGTTACTTAAAGGGCGGGGCAGCCAACACTGAAGCTTTCTTT.

This clone was counted only a few times. J is TRBJ1-3 and V is TRBV30, with D uncertain. Trimming pared 6 bases from V and 1 base from J, leaving 7 bases between. The germline CDR1 and CDR2 sequences are GTSNPN and SVGIG (reference sequence). CDR3 length: 12 amino acids. The CDR3 here is CACRESGNTIYF. Here the CDR3 DNA reads TGTGCCTGCCGGGAGTCTGGAAACACCATATATTTT.

This chain connects TRBV6-5 to TRBJ2-7, with no clear D. The CDR3 covers 13 residues. From germline, CDR1 is MNHEY and CDR2 SVGAGI. Trimming removed 2 bases at V and 5 bases at J, with 10 bases between. In DNA, the CDR3 is TGTGCCAGCAGTTACGAGATGGGCCACGAGCAGTACTTC. The encoded protein is CASSYEMGHEQYF.